This is a list of T cell receptor beta chains from one sample in a study of Ad26.COV2.S vaccination and SARS-CoV-2 variants. This table comes from immunoSEQ multiplex PCR, and its TCRdb copy is limited to in-frame clones, with some not included. The sample has 430,000 or so clones, around 90% seen once. The source material was peripheral blood, sampled in a trial of Ad26.COV2.S vaccine versus placebo. These receptors were collected from a person aged 18 to 65 who received the Ad26.COV2.S COVID-19 vaccine or a placebo. The CDR3 runs from the conserved cysteine through the conserved F or W. The order of the fields is CDR3 DNA, CDR3 protein, D gene, clone size, V gene, J gene. D genes are given only for firm matches. Not all rows give a size; the values are once, few, many and, for expanded clones, a class.

CDR3 DNA: TGCAGTGCTAGAGATAACTATGGCTACACCTTC; CDR3 protein: CSARDNYGYTF; D gene: NA; clone size: NA; V gene: TRBV20-1; J gene: TRBJ1-2
CDR3 DNA: TGTGCCACTACAGGGAATTCTAATCAGCCCCAGCATTTT; CDR3 protein: CATTGNSNQPQHF; D gene: NA; clone size: NA; V gene: TRBV28; J gene: TRBJ1-5
CDR3 DNA: TGCAGCGTTGAGACTAGCGGGACGAACACCGGGGAGCTGTTTTTT; CDR3 protein: CSVETSGTNTGELFF; D gene: TRBD2; clone size: NA; V gene: TRBV29-1; J gene: TRBJ2-2
CDR3 DNA: TGTGCCACCAGTGGCCCGTCCTACGAGCAGTACTTC; CDR3 protein: CATSGPSYEQYF; D gene: NA; clone size: few; V gene: TRBV24-1; J gene: TRBJ2-7
CDR3 DNA: TGTGCCAGCAGCGTAGATCTAGCTTACCCAGATACGCAGTATTTT; CDR3 protein: CASSVDLAYPDTQYF; D gene: NA; clone size: NA; V gene: TRBV9; J gene: TRBJ2-3
CDR3 DNA: TGTGCCAGCAGGCCTTTTATTAACTATGGCTACACCTTC; CDR3 protein: CASRPFINYGYTF; D gene: NA; clone size: NA; V gene: TRBV28; J gene: TRBJ1-2
CDR3 DNA: TGTGCCAGCAAATCCGGGACAGCCAGCGGCTATGGCTACACCTTC; CDR3 protein: CASKSGTASGYGYTF; D gene: TRBD1; clone size: few; V gene: TRBV6-5; J gene: TRBJ1-2
CDR3 DNA: TGTGCCAGCAGAGCCGGGCCCTACGTCTATGGGGAGCAGTACTTC; CDR3 protein: CASRAGPYVYGEQYF; D gene: NA; clone size: NA; V gene: TRBV6-5; J gene: TRBJ2-7
CDR3 DNA: TGCGCCAGCAGCTTGGGGGGACTAGCCTCACTCTACGAGCAGTACTTC; CDR3 protein: CASSLGGLASLYEQYF; D gene: TRBD2; clone size: NA; V gene: TRBV5-1; J gene: TRBJ2-7
CDR3 DNA: TGTGCCAGCAGTCCAACAGGGGGCACAGATACGCAGTATTTT; CDR3 protein: CASSPTGGTDTQYF; D gene: TRBD1; clone size: once; V gene: TRBV28; J gene: TRBJ2-3
CDR3 DNA: TGTGCCACTTGGACCTTGGAGAACACTGAAGCTTTCTTT; CDR3 protein: CATWTLENTEAFF; D gene: NA; clone size: NA; V gene: TRBV10-3; J gene: TRBJ1-1
CDR3 DNA: TGCGCCAGCAGCCCGGATAGAGGCTATGGCTACACCTTC; CDR3 protein: CASSPDRGYGYTF; D gene: NA; clone size: NA; V gene: TRBV4-3; J gene: TRBJ1-2
CDR3 DNA: TGTGCCAGCAGCGTAGGGGTCCCCGAGAGGTCCTACGAGCAGTACTTC; CDR3 protein: CASSVGVPERSYEQYF; D gene: NA; clone size: once; V gene: TRBV9; J gene: TRBJ2-7
CDR3 DNA: TGTGCCAGCAGCAAAACTCGGACTAGCGGGAGGGCCGGTGAGCAGTTCTTC; CDR3 protein: CASSKTRTSGRAGEQFF; D gene: TRBD2; clone size: NA; V gene: TRBV7-9; J gene: TRBJ2-1
CDR3 DNA: TGTGCTAGTGGTTTGGTACACGGCAACCCTTTCTTT; CDR3 protein: CASGLVHGNPFF; D gene: NA; clone size: NA; V gene: TRBV12-5; J gene: TRBJ1-1
CDR3 DNA: TGCGCCAGCAGCCACAATATACTAGCGGGAGCTTACGAGCAGTACTTC; CDR3 protein: CASSHNILAGAYEQYF; D gene: TRBD2; clone size: NA; V gene: TRBV4-1; J gene: TRBJ2-7
CDR3 DNA: TGTGCCAGCAGCCAAAGAGGTTCCTACGAGCAGTACTTC; CDR3 protein: CASSQRGSYEQYF; D gene: NA; clone size: NA; V gene: TRBV11-3; J gene: TRBJ2-7
CDR3 DNA: TGTGCCATTGGGACAGGGGAGGCGTCCGGGGAGCTGTTTTTT; CDR3 protein: CAIGTGEASGELFF; D gene: TRBD1; clone size: NA; V gene: TRBV10-3; J gene: TRBJ2-2